The sequence of this TCR beta chain was determined in a study of early T cells in non-severe SARS-CoV-2 infection. TCRdb processed the 5' RACE reads anew with MiXCR; each CDR3 protein has one entry. The profile shows about 64,000 distinct CDR3 sequences, 20% of them singletons. A few counts support this clonotype. The CDR3 loop spans 13 amino acids. The V gene's germline CDR1 is SQVTM and CDR2 ANQGSEA. Trimming at V came to 7 bases and at J to 7 bases, leaving 7 bases not matched to a gene. The source was whole blood, collected at baseline. This sequence originates from an adult who was a healthcare worker with PCR-confirmed SARS-CoV-2 infection or an uninfected control (not recorded which). The chain uses TRBV29-1 and TRBJ1-5, with TRBD1 matching over 10 bases. The CDR3 is CSAGTGVGQPQHF. The CDR3 bases are TGCAGCGCCGGGACAGGGGTAGGGCAGCCCCAGCATTTT.